Each of the 21 T cell receptor beta chains below was sequenced from the same sample in a study of T-cell reconstitution after alpha-beta-depleted transplantation in children. Unique molecular identifiers were incorporated when the TCRbeta library was constructed. One entry per CDR3 protein results from TCRdb running MiXCR on the PCR reads. This table has about 540,000 distinct CDR3 sequences, around 17% appearing once. Source: PBMCs from the stem cell graft donor, taken from the stem cell graft. The receptors originated from a human donor who donated a stem cell graft to a child with acute lymphoblastic leukemia.

The chain combines TRBV6-1 with TRBJ1-1; no definite D call. From germline, CDR1 is MNHNS and CDR2 SASEGT. The CDR3 covers 11 residues. Deletions cut 6 bases from V and 8 bases from J, with 10 bases between. The CDR3: CASRSVPEAFF. CDR3 bases: TGTGCCAGCAGGAGCGTGCCCGAAGCTTTCTTT.

This clonotype turned up a few times. This chain links TRBV27 with TRBJ2-2; TRBD2 might be the D (6 bases). The CDR3 is 15 residues long. V was clipped by 5 bases and J by 4 bases, with 14 bases between them. Germline CDR1 reads MNHEY; CDR2 reads SMNVEV (reference sequence). The CDR3 loop is CASSPLGGSTGELFF. CDR3 coding DNA: TGTGCCAGCAGTCCACTTGGGGGGAGCACCGGGGAGCTGTTTTTT.

This clonotype was detected a few times. The gene calls are TRBV29-1 and TRBJ2-1, with D tentatively TRBD2 (5 bases). Germline V gene lookup returns CDR1 SQVTM and CDR2 ANQGSEA. Trimming cost V 3 bases and J 0 bases, with 9 bases left between them. The CDR3 extends over 14 amino acids. CDR3: CSVEYGNSYNEQFF. In nucleotides, the CDR3 is TGCAGCGTTGAGTACGGGAACTCCTACAATGAGCAGTTCTTC.

There are a few counts of this clonotype. The rearrangement links TRBV29-1 to TRBJ2-7; 10 bases map to TRBD2. The J segment lost 6 bases and the V segment lost 4 bases, leaving 6 bases of the junction unmatched. From germline, CDR1 is SQVTM and CDR2 ANQGSEA. The CDR3 is 13 amino acids. In nucleotides, the CDR3 is TGCAGCGTTGGTCTAGCGGGAGTAGGCGAGCAGTACTTC. Translating it yields CSVGLAGVGEQYF.

This clonotype was counted a few times. The genes are TRBV11-3 and TRBJ2-7; D unclear. Germline V CDR1 and CDR2: SGHNT, YENEEA. Trimming took off 5 bases at V and 6 bases at J, with 11 bases between the two ends. This CDR3 has 12 amino acids. CDR3 nucleotide sequence: TGTGCCAGCAGCCCTGCAACCGGCGAGCAGTACTTC. It encodes CASSPATGEQYF.

The chain couples TRBV7-8 to TRBJ2-3, with TRBD2 matching over 16 bases. This CDR3 region has 18 residues. Per germline, CDR1 SGHVS and CDR2 FQNEAQ. V trimming: 5 bases; J trimming: 6 bases; junction bases outside the gene matches: 11. The DNA for the CDR3 is TGTGCCAGCAGCGACCCGGGACTAGCGGGAGGGCCGGTTGATACGCAGTATTTT. This sequence encodes CASSDPGLAGGPVDTQYF.

Only a few counts were recorded for this clonotype. The CDR3 loop is CATSRGGTGGYEQYF. The CDR3 region has the DNA TGTGCCACCAGCAGAGGAGGGACAGGGGGTTACGAGCAGTACTTC. The J gene is TRBJ2-7, the V gene TRBV15; TRBD1 aligns across 11 bases. This CDR3 is built from 15 residues. CDR1 is LNHNV, CDR2 YYDKDF, per germline (reference sequence). The junction had 3 bases not matched to a gene; V was cut back by 1 base and J by 4 bases. Full variable domain (rest looked up from reference TRBV15 and TRBJ2-7): DAMVIQNPRYQVTQFGKPVTLSCSQTLNHNVMYWYQQKSSQAPKLLFHYYDKDFNNEADTPDNFQSRRPNTSFCFLDIRSPGLGDTAMYLCATSRGGTGGYEQYFGPGTRLTVT.

The J gene is TRBJ1-2, the V gene TRBV7-8; tentative D call: TRBD1 (5 bases). The CDR3 totals 16 residues. With 2 bases removed from V and 4 bases from J, the gap between germline ends came to 17 bases. CDR1 SGHVS and CDR2 FQNEAQ come from the germline V gene. DNA for the CDR3: TGTGCCAGCAGCTTATTTTCAGCGGGGGGGACCTATGGCTACACCTTC. It is translated as CASSLFSAGGTYGYTF.

This clonotype has just a few counts. The rearrangement uses TRBV19 and TRBJ2-5, with D uncertain. The ends were cut back, 5 bases at V and 5 bases at J, with 12 bases in the middle. The CDR3 sequence is 13 residues long. The germline V gene has CDR1 LNHDA and CDR2 SQIVND (reference sequence). The CDR3 DNA follows: TGTGCCAGTAGTCTCCATCTGAGGGAGACCCAGTACTTC. This codes for CASSLHLRETQYF.

This clonotype was observed a few times. CDR3: CASSYSRESNYGYTF. DNA for the CDR3: TGTGCCAGCAGTTACTCACGGGAGTCTAACTATGGCTACACCTTC. The gene calls are TRBV6-5 and TRBJ1-2, with D hard to call. This CDR3 comprises 15 residues. Germline CDR1 is MNHEY and CDR2 is SVGAGI. The germline V and J ends were trimmed by 0 bases and 0 bases, with 8 bases remaining between them.

To note about this clonotype: The junction departs from germline at one end; a sequencing error may be responsible. V and J are TRBV24-1 and TRBJ1-2; D is undetermined. The CDR3 covers 15 residues. The germline V gene has CDR1 KGHDR and CDR2 SFDVKD. DNA for the CDR3: TGTGCCATCAGTGATTGGACCTTGGCCCACTATGGCTACACCTTC. Residues: CAISDWTLAHYGYTF.

The chain uses TRBV6-1 and TRBJ1-2; 9 bases align to TRBD1. J gave up 5 bases and V 5 bases, and 9 bases lay outside the gene matches. This CDR3 region has 15 residues. Germline loops: CDR1 MNHNS, CDR2 SASEGT. This CDR3 reads CASSTTGQGIYGYTF. DNA for the CDR3: TGTGCCAGCAGTACAACGGGACAGGGAATTTATGGCTACACCTTC.

This clonotype was seen only a few times. CDR3 sequence (DNA): TGTGCCAGCAGCCAAGAGGAGGCGGGAGGGCTATACGAGCAGTACTTC. It codes for CASSQEEAGGLYEQYF. This rearrangement joins TRBV4-2 to TRBJ2-7, with TRBD2 matching over 9 bases. The germline CDR1 and CDR2 sequences are LGHNA and YNFKEQ. J lost 4 bases, V lost 0 bases, and 7 bases had no gene match. This CDR3 is built from 16 residues.

This chain uses TRBV12-3 or TRBV12-4 with TRBJ1-5; no clear D. The CDR3 is made up of 15 amino acids. V gave up 8 bases and J gave up 0 bases, with 14 bases separating them. This CDR3 is CASGPAVYSNQPQHF. CDR3 bases: TGTGCCAGCGGGCCCGCGGTTTATAGCAATCAGCCCCAGCATTTT.

This clonotype has more than one count but fewer than ten. The chain uses TRBV10-3 and TRBJ1-1; D not certain. The CDR3 extends over 14 amino acids. Trimming pared 5 bases from V and 4 bases from J, leaving 14 bases between. The V gene's germline CDR1 is ENHRY and CDR2 SYGVKD. CDR3 amino acids: CAISSPLGGTEAFF. CDR3 in DNA: TGTGCCATCAGTTCCCCCTTGGGTGGCACTGAAGCTTTCTTT.

The J gene is TRBJ2-1, the V gene TRBV29-1; TRBD1 might be the D (6 bases). V was shortened by 1 base and J by 4 bases, with 17 bases between the two germline ends. The germline V gene encodes CDR1 SQVTM and CDR2 ANQGSEA. The CDR3 spans 16 residues. The CDR3 spells CSVEGTAIPDYNEQFF. In DNA form, the CDR3 reads TGCAGCGTTGAAGGGACAGCCATCCCCGATTACAATGAGCAGTTCTTC.

The J gene is TRBJ1-2, the V gene TRBV27; D may be TRBD1 (5 bases). CDR1 and CDR2 (germline): MNHEY, SMNVEV (reference sequence). The CDR3 contains 14 residues. V dropped 0 bases and J dropped 2 bases, with 7 bases sitting between them. The CDR3 region is CASSLSSGNYGYTF. The DNA for the CDR3 is TGTGCCAGCAGTTTATCATCAGGGAACTATGGCTACACCTTC.

Only a few counts were recorded for this clonotype. The V call is TRBV5-6, the J call TRBJ2-4; tentatively, D is TRBD1 or TRBD2 (5 bases each). V was clipped by 4 bases and J by 3 bases, with 23 bases between them. Germline assignment: CDR1 SGHDT and CDR2 YYEEEE. CDR3 size: 18 residues. In DNA, the CDR3 is TGTGCCAGCAGCCTGGGGCCTTGGGACGGCCGGGGCAAAAACATTCAGTACTTC. This codes for CASSLGPWDGRGKNIQYF.

This clonotype was found a few times. The chain combines TRBV6-9 with TRBJ2-2; 7 bases match TRBD2. V dropped 1 base and J dropped 7; count of bases not matched to a gene: 3. This CDR3 is 14 amino acids long. Germline values: CDR1 MNHGY, CDR2 SVAAGI. The CDR3 DNA reads as TGTGCCAGCAGTTATTGGGAGGGCCGCGGGGAGCTGTTTTTT. It is translated as CASSYWEGRGELFF.

This clonotype turned up a few times. The chain links TRBV6-1 to TRBJ1-2; 7 positions match TRBD1. The germline CDR1 and CDR2 sequences are MNHNS and SASEGT. Germline trimming cut 5 bases from V and 6 bases from J; bases unmatched to any gene: 9. The CDR3 has 14 amino acids. The CDR3 region is CASSKYRGGDGYTF. DNA of the CDR3: TGTGCCAGCAGTAAATACAGGGGAGGGGATGGCTACACCTTC.

The chain is built from TRBV20-1 and TRBJ2-7; TRBD2 aligns across 10 bases. Trimming cost V 5 bases and J 0 bases; bases outside gene matches: 10. Germline V CDR1 and CDR2: DFQATT, SNEGSKA (reference sequence). The CDR3 contains 16 residues. Here the CDR3 DNA reads TGCAGTGCTTATCCTGGGGGACTAGCGCCCTCCTACGAGCAGTACTTC. Translation gives CSAYPGGLAPSYEQYF.